What follows are 22 T cell receptor beta chains derived from one specimen sequenced in a study of CD8+CD57+ T cells in acquired aplastic anemia. Genomic DNA, serving as template, underwent TCR beta VDJ and CDR3 profiling. TCRdb reprocessed the reads via MiXCR and lists one record per CDR3 protein. This sample carries around 64,000 distinct CDR3 sequences, about 50% of them seen once, and the ten largest clones take 2% to 2.5%. Sequenced material: sorted CD4+, CD8+, or CD8+CD57+ T cells (not recorded which) from PBMCs. All receptors come from a human donor in good health, serving as a control.

CDR3 bases: TGTGCCAGCAGCCAAGATTTGTTACCCAAAAACATTCAGTACTTC. As protein: CASSQDLLPKNIQYF. The chain links TRBV3-1 to TRBJ2-4; no clear D. Germline assignment: CDR1 LGHDT and CDR2 YNNKEL (reference sequence). Trimming pared 0 bases from V and 2 bases from J, leaving 8 bases between. The CDR3 extends over 15 amino acids.

By share, this clonotype counts as medium-sized (0.01 to 0.1%). Here the CDR3 reads CASSLRGRGLETQYF. The CDR3 DNA reads TGTGCCAGTAGTCTCCGCGGCAGGGGGCTTGAGACCCAGTACTTC. The chain carries TRBV19 and TRBJ2-5, with 8 bases identical to TRBD1. J lost 5 bases, V lost 5 bases, and 10 bases had no gene match. Looked up from germline, CDR1 is LNHDA and CDR2 is SQIVND (reference sequence). The CDR3 has 15 residues.

This clonotype was recorded once. The rearrangement uses TRBV9 and TRBJ2-5; D tentatively reads TRBD1 or TRBD2 (6 bases each). The CDR3 has 13 residues. V lost 3 bases to trimming and J lost 4 bases, with 10 bases between them. The V gene's germline CDR1 is SGDLS and CDR2 YYNGEE. The CDR3 DNA sequence: TGTGCCAGCAGCGGGGGGGCCATAGAGACCCAGTACTTC. Translating it yields CASSGGAIETQYF.

J is TRBJ2-7 and V is TRBV19; a weak D match, TRBD2 (5 bases). CDR1 is LNHDA and CDR2 is SQIVND in the germline V gene (reference sequence). The CDR3 is 14 amino acids. Trimming shortened V by 7 bases and J by 0 bases, and 13 bases separated the two germline ends. CDR3 in DNA: TGTGCCAGTAAACCCAGCGGCAGCTCCTACGAGCAGTACTTC. Translating gives CASKPSGSSYEQYF.

This clonotype was detected once. This chain uses TRBV6-5 with TRBJ1-1, with D unclear. The germline CDR1 and CDR2 sequences are MNHEY and SVGAGI. The CDR3 loop spans 14 amino acids. V shed 0 bases and J shed 1 base, with 6 bases lying between them. The chain's CDR3 is CASSYSQANTEAFF. The CDR3 nucleotides are TGTGCCAGCAGTTACTCCCAGGCGAACACTGAAGCTTTCTTT.

This clonotype was counted a single time. The chain is built from TRBV25-1 and TRBJ1-1, with a weak D call TRBD1 (5 bases). CDR3 size: 16 residues. Germline lookup yields CDR1 MGHDK and CDR2 SYGVNS. Trimming cost V 6 bases and J 3 bases, with 20 bases left between them. The CDR3 bases are TGTGCCAGCAGCGATTTTAACGGGGGGTCCTACACTGAAGCTTTCTTT. Amino acids: CASSDFNGGSYTEAFF.

V gene TRBV2 combines with J gene TRBJ1-1, with D maybe TRBD1 (5 bases). V lost 10 bases to trimming and J lost 2 bases, with 23 bases between them. The CDR3 runs to 16 residues. Germline V CDR1 and CDR2: SNHLY, FYNNEI. CDR3 coding DNA: TGTGCCAACGGGGGTCAACCTGACGCTGGAAACACTGAAGCTTTCTTT. It is translated as CANGGQPDAGNTEAFF.

V and J are TRBV24-1 and TRBJ1-4; no reliable D call. CDR1 is KGHDR, CDR2 SFDVKD, per germline. There are 16 residues in the CDR3. V lost 2 bases, J lost 7 bases, and 16 bases lay in between. CDR3 sequence (DNA): TGTGCCACCAGTGATTATAGCTCTGGGGTGGTTGAAAAACTGTTTTTT. It yields the protein CATSDYSSGVVEKLFF.

This clonotype has a handful of counts. The rearrangement links TRBV29-1 to TRBJ1-1; D is perhaps TRBD1 (5 bases). The ends were cut back, 4 bases at V and 3 bases at J, with 18 bases in the middle. Germline CDR1 SQVTM, CDR2 ANQGSEA. The CDR3 sequence is 15 residues long. CDR3 in DNA: TGCAGCGTTGTCCTCCTCAATCTGGGGGACACTGAAGCTTTCTTT. This encodes CSVVLLNLGDTEAFF.

This clonotype was counted at least ten times. The CDR3 here is CATSRDLPGQGNTGELFF. As DNA, the CDR3 is TGTGCCACCAGCAGAGATCTCCCGGGACAGGGTAACACCGGGGAGCTGTTTTTT. The chain joins TRBV15 to TRBJ2-2; 9 positions match TRBD1. V lost 0 bases to trimming and J lost 2 bases; unmatched junction nucleotides: 7. The CDR3 is 18 amino acids. Germline V CDR1 and CDR2: LNHNV, YYDKDF (reference sequence). The variable domain in full, completed from reference TRBV15 and TRBJ2-2, reads DAMVIQNPRYQVTQFGKPVTLSCSQTLNHNVMYWYQQKSSQAPKLLFHYYDKDFNNEADTPDNFQSRRPNTSFCFLDIRSPGLGDTAMYLCATSRDLPGQGNTGELFFGEGSRLTVL.

The chain couples TRBV12-3 or TRBV12-4 to TRBJ2-5, with 10 bases lining up with TRBD2. Trimming took 3 bases from V and 7 from J; bases not matched to a gene: 14. The CDR3 is 17 amino acids. The CDR3 loop is CASSFELAGVGAGTQYF. The CDR3 DNA follows: TGTGCCAGCAGTTTCGAGCTAGCGGGAGTGGGGGCAGGGACCCAGTACTTC.

Regarding this clonotype: Because the CDR3 is missing its conserved closing phenylalanine or tryptophan, this is likely a read error. V and J are TRBV11-3 and TRBJ2-7; D uncertain. From germline, CDR1 is SGHNT and CDR2 YENEEA. This CDR3 contains 14 residues. CDR3 region: CAGSFKGGRLEQYL. CDR3 bases: TGTGCCGGCAGCTTCAAGGGTGGACGGCTTGAGCAGTACCTC.

A few counts support this clonotype. The gene calls are TRBV19 and TRBJ2-2; D ambiguous. CDR3 length: 12 amino acids. Germline CDR1 is LNHDA and CDR2 is SQIVND (reference sequence). V lost 5 bases and J lost 4, with 5 bases in between. DNA for the CDR3: TGTGCCAGTAGTCACCCCACCGGGGAGCTGTTTTTT. It encodes CASSHPTGELFF.

The rearrangement joins TRBV15 to TRBJ1-6; tentatively, D is TRBD1 (6 bases). This CDR3 spans 18 amino acids. Germline assignment: CDR1 LNHNV and CDR2 YYDKDF (reference sequence). Between the trimmed V and J ends, which lost 1 base and 5 bases, there was a span of 18 bases. The CDR3 bases are TGTGCCACCAGCAGAGGACCTGGTCGGGCAGGGGATAATTCACCCCTCCACTTT. It yields the protein CATSRGPGRAGDNSPLHF.

The genes are TRBV30 and TRBJ1-3; D not resolved. There are 11 residues in the CDR3. The germline gives CDR1 GTSNPN, CDR2 SVGIG (reference sequence). With 7 bases removed from V and 2 bases from J, the gap between germline ends came to 6 bases. CDR3 loop: CASSTGNTIYF. The DNA of the CDR3 is TGTGCCTCGTCAACTGGAAACACCATATATTTT.

CDR3 sequence reads: CAISESYQPLHF. DNA for the CDR3: TGTGCCATCAGTGAGTCTTATCAGCCCCTCCACTTT. The rearrangement links TRBV10-3 to TRBJ1-6; no firm D call. Germline V lookup: CDR1 ENHRY, CDR2 SYGVKD. Trimming cost V 0 bases and J 13 bases, with 7 bases left between them. This CDR3 is 12 amino acids long.

The chain employs TRBV25-1 and TRBJ2-7; TRBD1 agrees at 7 bases. CDR3 length: 15 residues. Germline V gene sequence: CDR1 MGHDK, CDR2 SYGVNS. V shed 3 bases and J 2 bases; nucleotides not matched to a gene: 7. This chain's CDR3 is CASSDMTGNPYEQYF. The CDR3 nucleotides are TGTGCCAGCAGTGATATGACAGGGAACCCCTACGAGCAGTACTTC.

This clonotype was counted a few times. The chain has TRBV10-3 and TRBJ1-3; possibly TRBD1 for D (5 bases). Between the trimmed V and J ends, which lost 9 bases and 6 bases, there was a span of 6 bases. This CDR3 is built from 10 residues. Per the germline V gene, CDR1 is ENHRY and CDR2 is SYGVKD. CDR3 region: CAIGQNTIYF. The CDR3 DNA reads TGTGCCATAGGACAAAACACCATATATTTT.

This chain joins TRBV15 and TRBJ1-1; 7 nucleotides agree with TRBD1. CDR1 is LNHNV and CDR2 is YYDKDF in the germline V gene (reference sequence). The CDR3 runs 15 residues. V lost 0 bases and J lost 4; bases outside the gene matches: 5. In DNA form, the CDR3 reads TGTGCCACCAGCAGAGAACAGGGGAGCCCCACTGAAGCTTTCTTT. Protein sequence: CATSREQGSPTEAFF.

This clonotype was seen repeatedly, ten times or more. This sequence joins TRBV3-1 and TRBJ1-1; 9 positions agree with TRBD1. Germline CDR1 LGHDT, CDR2 YNNKEL (reference sequence). Trimming at V came to 6 bases and at J to 6 bases, leaving 8 bases not matched to a gene. The CDR3 is 14 residues long. Here the CDR3 DNA reads TGTGCCAGCAGTCGAGACAGGGGGGACGCTGAAGCTTTCTTT. Translating gives CASSRDRGDAEAFF.

The count of this clonotype is one. The chain links TRBV20-1 to TRBJ2-7; 10 nucleotides match TRBD2. TRBJ2-1 explains the end of the DNA better; the J call may be wrong. Germline-derived CDR1 and CDR2 are DFQATT and SNEGSKA (reference sequence). CDR3 size: 17 residues. CDR3 amino acids: CSARDPLTTSGIGEQFF. The CDR3 bases are TGCAGTGCTAGAGATCCCCTTACTACTAGCGGGATTGGTGAGCAGTTCTTC.

On this clonotype itself: Sequence at one end of the junction differs from germline and may be a read error. J is TRBJ2-7 and V is TRBV12-3 or TRBV12-4, with D perhaps matching TRBD1 or TRBD2 (5 bases each). This CDR3 contains 13 residues. The CDR3 here is CAGSLGPRDEQYF. The CDR3 DNA reads as TGTGCCGGCAGTTTAGGCCCGAGGGACGAACAGTACTTC.